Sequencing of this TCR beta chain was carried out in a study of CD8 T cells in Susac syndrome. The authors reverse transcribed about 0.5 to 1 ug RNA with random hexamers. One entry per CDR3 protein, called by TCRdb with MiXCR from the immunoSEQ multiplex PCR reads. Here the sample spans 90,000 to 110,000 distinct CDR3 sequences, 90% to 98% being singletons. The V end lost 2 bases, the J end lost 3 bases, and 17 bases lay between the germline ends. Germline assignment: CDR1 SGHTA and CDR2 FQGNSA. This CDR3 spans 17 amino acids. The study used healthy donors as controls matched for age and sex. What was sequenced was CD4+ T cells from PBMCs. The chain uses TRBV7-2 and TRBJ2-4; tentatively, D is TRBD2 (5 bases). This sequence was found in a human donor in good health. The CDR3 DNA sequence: TGTGCCAGCAGCTTACGAGGGAGCGGTTTAGGCAAAAACATTCAGTACTTC. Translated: CASSLRGSGLGKNIQYF.